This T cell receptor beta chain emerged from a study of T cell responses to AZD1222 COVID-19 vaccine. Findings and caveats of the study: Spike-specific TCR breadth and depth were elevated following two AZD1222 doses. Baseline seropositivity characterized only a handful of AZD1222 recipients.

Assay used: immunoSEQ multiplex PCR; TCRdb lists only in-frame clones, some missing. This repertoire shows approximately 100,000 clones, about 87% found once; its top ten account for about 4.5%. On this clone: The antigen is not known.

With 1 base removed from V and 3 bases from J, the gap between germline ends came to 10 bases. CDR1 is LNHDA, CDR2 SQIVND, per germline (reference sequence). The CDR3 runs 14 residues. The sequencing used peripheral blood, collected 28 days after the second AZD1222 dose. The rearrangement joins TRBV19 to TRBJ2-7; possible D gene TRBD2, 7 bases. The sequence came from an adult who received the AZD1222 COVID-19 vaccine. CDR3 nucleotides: TGTGCCAGTAGTATAGGAGGGGGGGACTACGAGCAGTACTTC. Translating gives CASSIGGGDYEQYF.